These 9 T cell receptor beta chains share one sample of origin, sequenced in a study of shared clonotypes between healthy human individuals. Only in-frame clones appear in the TCRdb table, and some are missing; sequencing was by immunoSEQ multiplex PCR. The repertoire holds about 2 million clones, just under 95% seen once, with 0.85% to 1.3% in the top ten. CD45RO-negative CD8 cells positively selected for CCR7 made up the naive population, which excluded terminally differentiated effector memory CD45RA+ cells. The sequenced material came from naive CD8+ T cells sorted from blood. Source of these receptors: a man between 18 and 35 years old in good health.

The CDR3 region is CASTSGTGAGELFF. In DNA form, the CDR3 reads TGTGCCAGCACCTCCGGGACAGGGGCCGGGGAGCTGTTTTTT. V is TRBV27 and J is TRBJ2-2, with 10 positions matching TRBD1. The germline V gene has CDR1 MNHEY and CDR2 SMNVEV (reference sequence). The ends lost 7 bases at V and 6 bases at J; junction bases unmatched: 5. CDR3 length: 14 residues.

Details on this clone: The identical CDR3 is also encoded by other nucleotide sequences in the sample. The chain has TRBV28 and TRBJ2-7, with TRBD1 matching 8 bases. CDR3 length: 14 residues. The V gene's germline CDR1 is MDHEN and CDR2 SYDVKM. Losses at the gene ends were 2 bases for V and 3 bases for J; bases not matched to a gene: 3. The CDR3 coding sequence is TGTGCCAGCAGTTTAACAGGGGGGATCTACGAGCAGTACTTC. Its protein is CASSLTGGIYEQYF.

The rearrangement uses TRBV4-3 and TRBJ2-2; 9 bases line up with TRBD1. V dropped 1 base and J dropped 6; count of bases not matched to a gene: 12. CDR1 is LGHNA and CDR2 is YSLEER in the germline V gene. The CDR3 extends over 18 amino acids. CDR3 region: CASSQARGQGKRSGELFF. The DNA for the CDR3 is TGCGCCAGCAGCCAAGCCAGAGGACAGGGGAAGAGGTCCGGGGAGCTGTTTTTT.

The rearrangement uses TRBV13 and TRBJ2-7, with 10 bases lining up with TRBD2. There are 16 residues in the CDR3. Germline V lookup: CDR1 PRHDT, CDR2 FYEKMQ (reference sequence). J lost 2 bases, V lost 5 bases, and 9 bases had no gene match. CDR3 DNA sequence: TGTGCCAGCAGCCTGGGGACTAGCGCGGCACCCTACGAGCAGTACTTC. Its translation is CASSLGTSAAPYEQYF.

The DNA of the CDR3 is TGTGCCAGTAGTAGGGGCTCCTCCCGGGATTTAGGCGGGACCCAGTACTTC. It is translated as CASSRGSSRDLGGTQYF. V gene TRBV19 combines with J gene TRBJ2-5, with D possibly being TRBD1 or TRBD2 (5 bases each). Germline loops: CDR1 LNHDA, CDR2 SQIVND (reference sequence). Trimming cost V 4 bases and J 7 bases, with 25 bases left between them. The CDR3 is made up of 17 amino acids.

The gene calls are TRBV27 and TRBJ2-5; 7 bases are a match to TRBD1. V was clipped by 5 bases and J by 2 bases; unmatched bases: 8. Germline CDR1 and CDR2: MNHEY and SMNVEV (reference sequence). The CDR3 covers 15 residues. CDR3 coding DNA: TGTGCCAGCAGTCTTAACAGGGGATTGCAAGAGACCCAGTACTTC. Its protein is CASSLNRGLQETQYF.

This clone turned up a few times. The gene calls are TRBV2 and TRBJ1-1; D gene unclear. The V gene's germline CDR1 is SNHLY and CDR2 FYNNEI. V gave up 8 bases and J gave up 0 bases, with 4 bases separating them. The CDR3 contains 11 residues. CDR3 in amino acids: CASRVNTEAFF. The CDR3 DNA is TGTGCCAGCCGGGTGAACACTGAAGCTTTCTTT.

This sequence joins TRBV4-3 and TRBJ1-2; 8 bases agree with TRBD1. Germline V gives CDR1 LGHNA, CDR2 YSLEER. CDR3 length: 17 residues. The V gene end was trimmed by 0 bases and the J gene end by 4 bases; junction bases not matched to a gene: 10. This CDR3 reads CASSQDLDRGPLYGYTF. The CDR3 nucleotides are TGCGCCAGCAGCCAAGATCTAGACAGGGGCCCCCTCTATGGCTACACCTTC.

The table lists this clone with a count of one. The same CDR3 also results from other DNA sequences found in this sample. This chain joins TRBV10-3 and TRBJ2-7, with unresolved D. The CDR3 loop spans 10 amino acids. CDR1 is ENHRY, CDR2 SYGVKD, per germline. The ends were cut back, 3 bases at V and 6 bases at J, with 3 bases in the middle. The DNA for the CDR3 is TGTGCCATCAGTGATGGCGAGCAGTACTTC. Its protein product is CAISDGEQYF.